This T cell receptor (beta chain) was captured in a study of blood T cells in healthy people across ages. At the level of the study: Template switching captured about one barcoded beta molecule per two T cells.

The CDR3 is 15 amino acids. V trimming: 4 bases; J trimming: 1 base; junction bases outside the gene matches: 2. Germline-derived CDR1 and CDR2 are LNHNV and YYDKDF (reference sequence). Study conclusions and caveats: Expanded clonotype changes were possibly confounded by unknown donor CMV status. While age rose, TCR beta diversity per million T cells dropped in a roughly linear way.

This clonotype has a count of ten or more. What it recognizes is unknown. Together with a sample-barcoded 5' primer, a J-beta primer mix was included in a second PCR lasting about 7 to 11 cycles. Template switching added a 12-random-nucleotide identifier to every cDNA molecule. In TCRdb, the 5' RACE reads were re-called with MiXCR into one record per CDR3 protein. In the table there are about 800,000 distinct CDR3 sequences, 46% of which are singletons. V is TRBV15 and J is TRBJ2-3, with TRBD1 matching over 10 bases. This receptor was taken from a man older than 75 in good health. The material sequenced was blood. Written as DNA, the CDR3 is TGTGCCACCAGCAAGACAGGGGGCCGCACAGATACGCAGTATTTT. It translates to CATSKTGGRTDTQYF.